This T cell receptor beta chain appears in the sequencing data of a study of cytomegalovirus exposure and HLA in healthy donors. The CDR3 length is 17 residues. Germline V CDR1 and CDR2: SEHNR, FQNEAQ (reference sequence). J was trimmed by 5 bases and V by 1 base; bases with no gene match: 6. This clone occurred once. Its antigen remains unidentified. Only in-frame clones appear in the TCRdb table, and some are missing; sequencing was by immunoSEQ multiplex PCR. The sample shows around 120,000 clones, 70% to 90% of them seen only once. Whole-study results and caveats: High specificity and sensitivity for cytomegalovirus status were reported for the classifier. Subsequent analysis found a tendency for first-cohort TCR clusters to co-occur within the 95 to 150 validation repertoires. Three of the chains that were CMV-associated were confirmed in vitro to be specific for CMV antigens.

The chain couples TRBV7-9 to TRBJ1-4; 11 bases are a match to TRBD1. Sequencing was carried out using PBMCs. The source is a woman between 18 and 29 years old in good health and CMV-seronegative. Here the CDR3 reads CASSLGTGGASNEKLFF. CDR3 nucleotide sequence: TGTGCCAGCAGCTTAGGGACAGGGGGCGCCTCGAATGAAAAACTGTTTTTT.